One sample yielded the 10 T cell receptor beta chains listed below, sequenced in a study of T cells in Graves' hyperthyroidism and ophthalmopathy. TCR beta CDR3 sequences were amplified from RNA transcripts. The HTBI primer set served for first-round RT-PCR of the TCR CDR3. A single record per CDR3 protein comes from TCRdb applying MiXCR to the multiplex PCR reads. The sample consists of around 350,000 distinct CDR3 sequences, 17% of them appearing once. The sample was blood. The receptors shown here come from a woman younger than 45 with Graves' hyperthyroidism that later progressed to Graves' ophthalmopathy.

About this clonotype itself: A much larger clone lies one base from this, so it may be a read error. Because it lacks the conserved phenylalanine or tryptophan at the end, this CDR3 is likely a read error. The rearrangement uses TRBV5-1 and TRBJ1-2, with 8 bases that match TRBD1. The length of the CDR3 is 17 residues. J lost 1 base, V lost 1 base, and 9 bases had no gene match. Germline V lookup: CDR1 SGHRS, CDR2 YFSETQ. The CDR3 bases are TGCGCCAGCAGCTTGTCTGCCGGACAGGGATTTAACTATGGCTACACCTCC. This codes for CASSLSAGQGFNYGYTS.

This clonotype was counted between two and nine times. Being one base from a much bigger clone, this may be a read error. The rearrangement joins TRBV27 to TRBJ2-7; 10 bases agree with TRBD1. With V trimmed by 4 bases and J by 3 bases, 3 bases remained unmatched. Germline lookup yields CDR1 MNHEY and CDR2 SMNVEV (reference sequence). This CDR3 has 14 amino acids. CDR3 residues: CASSWGQGFYEQYF. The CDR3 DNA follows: TGTGCCAGCAGTTGGGGACAGGGGTTCTACGAGCAGTACTTC.

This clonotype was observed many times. The CDR3 DNA sequence: TGTGCCAGCAGTGAACGAGTGGGTGGGGCCCAGTACTTC. It encodes CASSERVGGAQYF. The chain couples TRBV6-1 to TRBJ2-5, with D uncertain. This CDR3 is built from 13 residues. The V end lost 2 bases, the J end lost 9 bases, and 13 bases lay between the germline ends. The germline gives CDR1 MNHNS, CDR2 SASEGT.

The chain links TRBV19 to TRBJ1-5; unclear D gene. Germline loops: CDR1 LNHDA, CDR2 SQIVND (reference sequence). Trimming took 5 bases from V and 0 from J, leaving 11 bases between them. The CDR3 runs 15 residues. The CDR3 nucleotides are TGTGCCAGTAGTCTGAATAATTATAGCAATCAGCCCCAGCATTTT. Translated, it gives CASSLNNYSNQPQHF.

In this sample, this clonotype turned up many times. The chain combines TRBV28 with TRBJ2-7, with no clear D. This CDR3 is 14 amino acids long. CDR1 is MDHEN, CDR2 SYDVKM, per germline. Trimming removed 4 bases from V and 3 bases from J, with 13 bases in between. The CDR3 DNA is TGTGCCAGCAGTTCCGGCCCCCTGAACTACGAGCAGTACTTC. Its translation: CASSSGPLNYEQYF.

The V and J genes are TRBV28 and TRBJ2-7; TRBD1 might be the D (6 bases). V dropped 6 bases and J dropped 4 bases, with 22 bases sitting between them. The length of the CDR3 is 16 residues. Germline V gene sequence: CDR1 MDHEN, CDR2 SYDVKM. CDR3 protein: CASRTSSGVGVYEQYF. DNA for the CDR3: TGTGCCAGCAGAACAAGTTCAGGGGTGGGAGTTTACGAGCAGTACTTC.

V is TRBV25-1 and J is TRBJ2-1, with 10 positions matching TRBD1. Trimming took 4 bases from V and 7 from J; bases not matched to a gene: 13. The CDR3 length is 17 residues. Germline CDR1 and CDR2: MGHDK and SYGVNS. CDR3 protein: CASSGLPGQGRGNEQFF. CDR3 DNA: TGTGCCAGCAGTGGGCTGCCGGGACAGGGGCGAGGAAATGAGCAGTTCTTC.

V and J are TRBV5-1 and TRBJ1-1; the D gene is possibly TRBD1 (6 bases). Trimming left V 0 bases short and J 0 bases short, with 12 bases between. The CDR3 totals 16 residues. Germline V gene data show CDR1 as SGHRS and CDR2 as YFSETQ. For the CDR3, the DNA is TGCGCCAGCAGCTTGGCCGGACAGAGCGTGAACACTGAAGCTTTCTTT. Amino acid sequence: CASSLAGQSVNTEAFF.

CDR3 in DNA: TGCAGTGCTAGAGACAAAGGACTAGCGGGAGGGGCCCTCTACAATGAGCAGTTCTTC. Translating gives CSARDKGLAGGALYNEQFF. The J gene is TRBJ2-1, the V gene TRBV20-1; TRBD2 matches at 15 bases. From germline, CDR1 is DFQATT and CDR2 SNEGSKA (reference sequence). Trimming at V came to 0 bases and at J to 3 bases, leaving 9 bases not matched to a gene. The CDR3 sequence is 19 residues long.

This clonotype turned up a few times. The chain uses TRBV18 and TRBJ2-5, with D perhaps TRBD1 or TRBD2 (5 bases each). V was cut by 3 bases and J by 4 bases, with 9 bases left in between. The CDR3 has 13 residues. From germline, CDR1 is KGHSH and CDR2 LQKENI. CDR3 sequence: CASSPPGGETQYF. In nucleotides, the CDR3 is TGTGCCAGCTCACCCCCTGGGGGAGAGACCCAGTACTTC.